These T cell receptor beta chains were read from a single sample in a study of T cells expressing NK-cell markers. With the 5' RACE reads reprocessed, TCRdb shows one record per CDR3 protein and no DNA. This repertoire includes almost 450,000 distinct CDR3 sequences. Material: blood T cells: a sorted CD56 or NKG2C T cell subset, CD4+ or CD8+ T cells, or bulk PBMC T cells (not recorded which). Source of these receptors: a woman aged 18 to 75 in good health. Each CDR3 is given with its conserved first and last residue. Each record gives: J gene, V gene, CDR3 protein.

TRBJ2-4,TRBV5-4,CASSDRGTKNIQYF
TRBJ2-7,TRBV28,CASSYERDSSYEQYF
TRBJ1-6,TRBV20-1,CSARDLPNSPLHF
TRBJ2-2,TRBV9,CASSVGGPGQGTGELFF
TRBJ2-3,TRBV11-2,CASSLELVAGTTTDTQYF
TRBJ1-2,TRBV18,CASSPDRERGYTF
TRBJ2-7,TRBV6-5,CASSYSGEPHYEQYF
TRBJ1-2,TRBV7-8,CASSLTGRERYGYTF
TRBJ2-1,TRBV9,CASRAGTSGNNEQFF
TRBJ2-1,TRBV28,CASSSGQRTSAYNEQFF
TRBJ2-3,TRBV4-1,CASSQVFLTPDTQYF
TRBJ1-3,TRBV12-3/TRBV12-4,CASRRESYTIYF
TRBJ1-2,TRBV7-2,CASSLGQTYYGYTF
TRBJ2-1,TRBV12-3/TRBV12-4,CASTHRQGPDEQFF
TRBJ2-2,TRBV5-6,CASSLRTGTTGELFF
TRBJ2-1,TRBV20-1,CSATRGYTGRGDNEQFF
TRBJ2-6,TRBV12-3/TRBV12-4,CASSWGLTPGTGANVLTF
TRBJ2-5,TRBV7-3,CASSLTRVKETQYF
TRBJ2-3,TRBV12-3/TRBV12-4,CASSPQGGLSTDTQYF
TRBJ2-1,TRBV27,CASSPYRADYNEQFF
TRBJ1-5,TRBV20-1,CSAKDSHNQPQHF
TRBJ1-4,TRBV11-2,CASSLRGQNEKLFF
TRBJ2-3,TRBV6-4,CASSEGSGGPDTQYF
TRBJ2-3,TRBV4-3,CASCPGTGWATDTQYF
TRBJ2-1,TRBV9,CASSPQQAYNEQFF
TRBJ2-7,TRBV28,CASSLIAGSYEQYF
TRBJ2-1,TRBV14,CASSHPPPSDKANSLYNEQFF
TRBJ2-3,TRBV12-3/TRBV12-4,CASSPPRGGAGTDTQYF
TRBJ2-2,TRBV28,CASSGLFSNTGELFF
TRBJ2-1,TRBV12-3/TRBV12-4,CASGSEVYNEQFF
TRBJ1-6,TRBV14,CASSQGAGRSPLHF
TRBJ1-6,TRBV20-1,CSAWGIGTSAGSYNSPLHF
TRBJ1-1,TRBV29-1,CSASGPTAEAFF
TRBJ1-4,TRBV20-1,CSASWAGRNEKLFF
TRBJ2-5,TRBV14,CASSQDRVKTQYF
TRBJ1-1,TRBV12-3/TRBV12-4,CASSLSGTGAPEAFF
TRBJ2-5,TRBV18,CASSPASQETQYF
TRBJ2-1,TRBV29-1,CSESTSRYNEQFF
TRBJ1-5,TRBV19,CASTRTGSGQPQHF
TRBJ2-3,TRBV19,CASTRGGLLRSFTDTQYF
TRBJ2-1,TRBV20-1,CSARFLVDEQFF